The next 12 T cell receptor beta chains were all read from a single sample in a study of blood T cell repertoires in COVID-19. TCRdb keeps only in-frame clones here, not all; method: immunoSEQ multiplex PCR. The sample lists fewer than 350,000 clones, about nine tenths seen once, with 4.5% to 6.5% in the top ten. Material for sequencing was PBMCs or T cells enriched from blood (not recorded which). Receptors were obtained from a man aged 55 to 70 who had recovered from COVID-19.

The chain joins TRBV4-3 to TRBJ2-1; possible D gene TRBD2, 5 bases. Germline CDR1 reads LGHNA; CDR2 reads YSLEER. The CDR3 has 17 residues. V lost 0 bases and J lost 7, with 19 bases in between. The CDR3 sequence: CASSQDRVSRRGNEQFF. The CDR3 nucleotides read TGCGCCAGCAGCCAAGATAGGGTTTCCAGGAGAGGGAATGAGCAGTTCTTC.

This clone was found once. This rearrangement joins TRBV5-1 to TRBJ2-3, with a tentative D call TRBD2 (5 bases). CDR1 and CDR2 (germline): SGHRS, YFSETQ. The CDR3 runs 16 residues. The V gene lost 0 bases and the J gene lost 3 bases, with 14 bases spanning the gap. CDR3 protein: CASSLVTEGPTDTQYF. The CDR3 bases are TGCGCCAGCAGCTTGGTCACTGAGGGCCCAACAGATACGCAGTATTTT.

DNA for the CDR3: TGTGCCACCGAACTTATGATAACAGGCTCAATTGAAAAACTGTTTTTT. This translates into CATELMITGSIEKLFF. The V and J genes are TRBV15 and TRBJ1-4, with a weak D call TRBD1 (5 bases). Per the germline V gene, CDR1 is LNHNV and CDR2 is YYDKDF (reference sequence). V lost 8 bases, J lost 7 bases, and 23 bases lay in between. The CDR3 runs 16 residues.

V is TRBV27 and J is TRBJ2-4; 9 bases agree with TRBD1. This CDR3 has 20 amino acids. Trimming cost V 1 base and J 2 bases; bases outside gene matches: 15. Germline assignment: CDR1 MNHEY and CDR2 SMNVEV (reference sequence). The CDR3 nucleotides read TGTGCCAGCAGTTTATATCACAGGGGGCGCGTATCGTCTTCCAAAAACATTCAGTACTTC. Its protein product is CASSLYHRGRVSSSKNIQYF.

This clone was counted a single time. This chain joins TRBV11-2 and TRBJ2-7; 8 bases fit TRBD2. J lost 0 bases, V lost 4 bases, and 8 bases had no gene match. CDR1 is SGHAT and CDR2 is FQNNGV in the germline V gene. This CDR3 is 16 amino acids long. The CDR3 coding sequence is TGTGCCAGCAGCTCCTTCAGCGGGAGAGGCTCCTACGAGCAGTACTTC. It encodes CASSSFSGRGSYEQYF.

The V and J genes are TRBV28 and TRBJ2-1; unclear D gene. The CDR3 length is 12 residues. Trimming pared 8 bases from V and 3 bases from J, leaving 8 bases between. Germline CDR1 is MDHEN and CDR2 is SYDVKM. The CDR3 DNA reads as TGTGCCAGCTTAACTGGCTACAATGAGCAGTTCTTC. It is translated as CASLTGYNEQFF.

The rearrangement links TRBV28 to TRBJ1-3, with D possibly matching TRBD1 (6 bases). The CDR3 has 16 residues. The germline gives CDR1 MDHEN, CDR2 SYDVKM. V was clipped by 5 bases and J by 2 bases, with 16 bases between them. The CDR3 reads CASSPPGQKTGNTIYF. The CDR3 coding sequence is TGTGCCAGCAGTCCTCCAGGACAGAAAACTGGAAACACCATATATTTT.

This chain links TRBV30 with TRBJ2-7, with TRBD2 identical over 8 bases. The CDR3 totals 17 residues. V shed 0 bases, J shed 7 bases, and the junction held 17 bases outside the gene matches. Germline CDR1 is GTSNPN and CDR2 is SVGIG (reference sequence). The CDR3 nucleotides are TGTGCCTGGAGTGTATGGCGGGAGGCACATCTTTTGGGGGAGCAGTACTTC. Translating it yields CAWSVWREAHLLGEQYF.

The chain couples TRBV19 to TRBJ2-1; a weak D match, TRBD2 (6 bases). Deletions cut 3 bases from V and 2 bases from J, with 14 bases between. The CDR3 covers 16 residues. From germline, CDR1 is LNHDA and CDR2 SQIVND (reference sequence). This chain's CDR3 is CASSITQGGTYNEQFF. The CDR3 DNA follows: TGTGCCAGTAGTATCACCCAGGGAGGAACCTACAATGAGCAGTTCTTC. The full variable domain, its missing parts supplied by reference TRBV19 and TRBJ2-1, is DGGITQSPKYLFRKEGQNVTLSCEQNLNHDAMYWYRQDPGQGLRLIYYSQIVNDFQKGDIAEGYSVSREKKESFPLTVTSAQKNPTAFYLCASSITQGGTYNEQFFGPGTRLTVL.

The rearrangement joins TRBV28 to TRBJ2-2, with 7 bases aligning to TRBD1. Germline loops: CDR1 MDHEN, CDR2 SYDVKM. This CDR3 region has 15 residues. The V segment lost 3 bases and the J segment 3 bases; nucleotides outside the gene matches: 4. CDR3 DNA sequence: TGTGCCAGCAGTTTGGGTGACAGGGACACCGGGGAGCTGTTTTTT. Amino acids: CASSLGDRDTGELFF.

The rearrangement uses TRBV7-3 and TRBJ2-3; D unclear. Trimming pared 2 bases from V and 5 bases from J, leaving 11 bases between. This CDR3 is 14 amino acids long. Germline CDR1 and CDR2: SGHTA and FQGTGA. The CDR3: CASSLETAVDTQYF. The CDR3 DNA is TGTGCCAGCAGCTTAGAAACAGCTGTAGATACGCAGTATTTT.

The chain couples TRBV11-2 to TRBJ2-3; D gene ambiguous. The CDR3 totals 14 residues. Germline V gene lookup returns CDR1 SGHAT and CDR2 FQNNGV. The germline V and J ends were trimmed by 2 bases and 2 bases, with 8 bases remaining between them. In DNA, the CDR3 is TGTGCCAGCAGCTTAAGAGCGTACACAGATACGCAGTATTTT. Amino acids: CASSLRAYTDTQYF. The full variable domain, with the rest looked up from reference TRBV11-2 and TRBJ2-3, is EAGVAQSPRYKIIEKRQSVAFWCNPISGHATLYWYQQILGQGPKLLIQFQNNGVVDDSQLPKDRFSAERLKGVDSTLKIQPAKLEDSAVYLCASSLRAYTDTQYFGPGTRLTVL.